The 24 T cell receptor beta chains below were found in one sample sequenced in a study of glioma-infiltrating T cells after dendritic cell vaccination. TCRdb's copy holds only in-frame clones and misses some; the assay was immunoSEQ multiplex PCR. This sample has roughly 100,000 clones, with under 90% found just once. The specimen comprised blood, sampled before dendritic cell vaccination. Source of these receptors: a human donor with glioblastoma.

The chain carries TRBV29-1 and TRBJ1-1, with D uncertain. The CDR3 has 10 amino acids. Trimming left V 4 bases short and J 13 bases short, with 13 bases between. From germline, CDR1 is SQVTM and CDR2 ANQGSEA. CDR3 in DNA: TGCAGCGTTGTAGACCACCGGGTTTTCTTT. Amino acid sequence: CSVVDHRVFF. Looking up the rest from reference TRBV29-1 and TRBJ1-1 gives the full variable domain: SAVISQKPSRDICQRGTSLTIQCQVDSQVTMMFWYRQQPGQSLTLIATANQGSEATYESGFVIDKFPISRPNLTFSTLTVSNMSPEDSSIYLCSVVDHRVFFGQGTRLTVV.

This chain joins TRBV11-2 and TRBJ2-7; tentative D call: TRBD2 (7 bases). CDR3 length: 15 residues. V was trimmed by 5 bases and J by 0 bases, leaving 14 bases between them. CDR1 is SGHAT, CDR2 FQNNGV, per germline. The CDR3 DNA sequence: TGTGCCAGCAGCCCTAGGGGGGGGTTCTCCTACGAGCAGTACTTC. It is translated as CASSPRGGFSYEQYF. The entire variable domain, with the rest obtained from reference TRBV11-2 and TRBJ2-7, is as follows: EAGVAQSPRYKIIEKRQSVAFWCNPISGHATLYWYQQILGQGPKLLIQFQNNGVVDDSQLPKDRFSAERLKGVDSTLKIQPAKLEDSAVYLCASSPRGGFSYEQYFGPGTRLTVT.

The J gene is TRBJ1-5, the V gene TRBV30, with TRBD1 as a possible D gene (6 bases). The CDR3 extends over 13 amino acids. Germline V gene sequence: CDR1 GTSNPN, CDR2 SVGIG (reference sequence). V was clipped by 5 bases and J by 4 bases, with 12 bases between them. The CDR3 spells CAWSGTPNQPQHF. Here the CDR3 DNA reads TGTGCCTGGTCCGGGACACCGAATCAGCCCCAGCATTTT.

The DNA of the CDR3 is TGTGCCTGGGGAGCGGGGGGAAACAATCAGCCCCAGCATTTT. It yields the protein CAWGAGGNNQPQHF. The chain has TRBV30 and TRBJ1-5; TRBD1 is a possible D gene (5 bases). Trimming left V 5 bases short and J 3 bases short, with 14 bases between. The CDR3 covers 14 residues. Germline lookup yields CDR1 GTSNPN and CDR2 SVGIG (reference sequence).

A remark on this clone: This CDR3 is also generated by other DNA sequences in the sample. The chain employs TRBV5-4 and TRBJ2-5; 8 nucleotides line up with TRBD1. Germline loops: CDR1 SGHNT, CDR2 YYREEE (reference sequence). This CDR3 comprises 13 residues. The V segment lost 4 bases and the J segment 2 bases; nucleotides outside the gene matches: 1. CDR3 loop: CASSRDRQETQYF. CDR3 DNA sequence: TGTGCCAGCAGCCGGGACAGGCAAGAGACCCAGTACTTC.

V usage is TRBV7-9 and J usage is TRBJ2-7, with D possibly TRBD2 on 6 matching bases. CDR3 length equals 13 residues. V was clipped by 7 bases and J by 0 bases, with 10 bases between them. Germline CDR1 is SEHNR and CDR2 is FQNEAQ (reference sequence). The CDR3 DNA reads as TGTGCCAGCAACCCCGGGGGCTCCTACGAGCAGTACTTC. This encodes CASNPGGSYEQYF. Looking up the rest from reference TRBV7-9 and TRBJ2-7 gives the full variable domain: DTGVSQNPRHKITKRGQNVTFRCDPISEHNRLYWYRQTLGQGPEFLTYFQNEAQLEKSRLLSDRFSAERPKGSFSTLEIQRTEQGDSAMYLCASNPGGSYEQYFGPGTRLTVT.

The chain has TRBV19 and TRBJ1-2; a weak D match, TRBD1 (6 bases). The CDR3 is made up of 14 amino acids. Germline CDR1 reads LNHDA; CDR2 reads SQIVND (reference sequence). The ends were cut back, 5 bases at V and 7 bases at J, with 17 bases in the middle. The CDR3, as DNA: TGTGCCAGTAGTCACACGCTAACAGGGACTGGCTACACCTTC. Amino acid sequence: CASSHTLTGTGYTF.

The J gene is TRBJ1-2, the V gene TRBV18; TRBD1 agrees at 8 bases. V lost 0 bases, J lost 1 base, and 4 bases stayed unmatched. Germline V gene lookup returns CDR1 KGHSH and CDR2 LQKENI. The CDR3 extends over 16 amino acids. The CDR3 protein is CASSPPRTGLNYGYTF. The DNA of the CDR3 is TGTGCCAGCTCACCACCGAGGACAGGGCTTAACTATGGCTACACCTTC.

V gene TRBV7-8 combines with J gene TRBJ2-3; 7 positions agree with TRBD2. Germline values: CDR1 SGHVS, CDR2 FQNEAQ. Trimming took 5 bases from V and 4 from J; bases not matched to a gene: 9. The CDR3 loop spans 15 amino acids. The CDR3: CASSKWSGRADTQYF. CDR3 nucleotide sequence: TGTGCCAGCAGCAAGTGGTCAGGGAGGGCAGATACGCAGTATTTT. The variable domain in full, completed from reference TRBV7-8 and TRBJ2-3, reads GAGVSQSPRYKVAKRGQDVALRCDPISGHVSLFWYQQALGQGPEFLTYFQNEAQLDKSGLPSDRFFAERPEGSVSTLKIQRTQQEDSAVYLCASSKWSGRADTQYFGPGTRLTVL.

This chain links TRBV2 with TRBJ1-6; D gene uncertain. This CDR3 has 14 amino acids. CDR1 SNHLY and CDR2 FYNNEI come from the germline V gene. V was pared by 2 bases and J by 4 bases, with 6 bases between. The CDR3 spells CASSEFAYNSPLHF. CDR3 nucleotide sequence: TGTGCCAGCAGTGAATTCGCGTATAATTCACCCCTCCACTTT.

J is TRBJ1-4 and V is TRBV5-4; D perhaps matches TRBD1 (6 bases). V was trimmed by 5 bases and J by 6 bases, leaving 14 bases between them. Germline V gene sequence: CDR1 SGHNT, CDR2 YYREEE (reference sequence). This CDR3 comprises 14 residues. CDR3 residues: CASRGDIGDEKLFF. The CDR3, as DNA: TGTGCCAGCAGGGGGGACATAGGAGATGAAAAACTGTTTTTT.

V is TRBV2 and J is TRBJ2-7, with D perhaps matching TRBD1 (5 bases). Germline values: CDR1 SNHLY, CDR2 FYNNEI. This CDR3 is 14 amino acids long. V was clipped by 3 bases and J by 4 bases, with 13 bases between them. The CDR3: CASSEQGRFYEQYF. CDR3 sequence (DNA): TGTGCCAGCAGTGAGCAGGGTAGATTTTACGAGCAGTACTTC.

This rearrangement joins TRBV2 to TRBJ2-6; 7 nucleotides align to TRBD1. Germline loops: CDR1 SNHLY, CDR2 FYNNEI. V was clipped by 6 bases and J by 3 bases; unmatched bases: 5. The CDR3 runs to 15 residues. CDR3 in amino acids: CASRGQNIGANVLTF. The DNA of the CDR3 is TGTGCCAGCAGGGGACAGAATATTGGGGCCAACGTCCTGACTTTC. Full variable domain (remainder filled in from reference TRBV2 and TRBJ2-6): EPEVTQTPSHQVTQMGQEVILRCVPISNHLYFYWYRQILGQKVEFLVSFYNNEISEKSEIFDDQFSVERPDGSNFTLKIRSTKLEDSAMYFCASRGQNIGANVLTFGAGSRLTVL.

This rearrangement joins TRBV18 to TRBJ1-2, with TRBD1 identical over 8 bases. Trimming removed 6 bases from V and 5 bases from J; junction bases left unmatched: 14. In germline, CDR1 is KGHSH, CDR2 LQKENI. This CDR3 has 16 residues. CDR3 residues: CASSPGGQGARYGYTF. CDR3 coding DNA: TGTGCCAGCTCCCCAGGCGGCCAGGGGGCGCGGTATGGCTACACCTTC.

DNA for the CDR3: TGTGCCAGCAGCTCACAGGGGGCGAGCACCGGGGAGCTGTTTTTT. Translating gives CASSSQGASTGELFF. The chain uses TRBV11-3 and TRBJ2-2, with 9 bases identical to TRBD1. The CDR3 totals 15 residues. CDR1 and CDR2 (germline): SGHNT, YENEEA. The junction had 4 bases not matched to a gene; V was cut back by 4 bases and J by 4 bases. Supplemented by reference TRBV11-3 and TRBJ2-2, the full variable domain reads EAGVVQSPRYKIIEKKQPVAFWCNPISGHNTLYWYLQNLGQGPELLIRYENEEAVDDSQLPKDRFSAERLKGVDSTLKIQPAELGDSAVYLCASSSQGASTGELFFGEGSRLTVL.

This clone is a singleton in its sample. The gene calls are TRBV10-3 and TRBJ1-1, with a possible D match to TRBD1 (6 bases). Germline V gene lookup returns CDR1 ENHRY and CDR2 SYGVKD. The CDR3 is made up of 17 amino acids. With 8 bases removed from V and 4 bases from J, the gap between germline ends came to 26 bases. The CDR3 DNA reads as TGTGCCATCGGCAGGGGAGAGGAAAAGAGGTTAGGCACTGAAGCTTTCTTT. This gives the protein CAIGRGEEKRLGTEAFF.

This clone was counted a single time. The rearrangement joins TRBV15 to TRBJ1-1, with 11 bases matching TRBD1. The CDR3 runs 14 residues. The trim removed 7 bases at V and 6 bases at J, leaving 7 bases unmatched. The germline V gene has CDR1 LNHNV and CDR2 YYDKDF (reference sequence). CDR3 coding DNA: TGTGCCACCAAGGGACAGGGGGTGATGGCTGAAGCTTTCTTT. Its protein is CATKGQGVMAEAFF.

This clone was found a few times. This chain uses TRBV2 with TRBJ2-7; D might be TRBD1 (6 bases). This CDR3 spans 14 amino acids. The ends were cut back, 6 bases at V and 3 bases at J, with 15 bases in the middle. Germline V gene lookup returns CDR1 SNHLY and CDR2 FYNNEI. As DNA, the CDR3 is TGTGCCAGCAGCACACAGGGTACCCTCTACGAGCAGTACTTC. Protein: CASSTQGTLYEQYF.

V is TRBV5-4 and J is TRBJ2-3; 11 bases line up with TRBD2. Germline V gene data show CDR1 as SGHNT and CDR2 as YYREEE (reference sequence). This CDR3 region has 16 residues. V trimming: 3 bases; J trimming: 5 bases; junction bases outside the gene matches: 8. CDR3: CASSSLAGGPVDTQYF. The CDR3 coding sequence is TGTGCCAGCAGCTCCTTAGCGGGAGGGCCTGTAGATACGCAGTATTTT.

J is TRBJ2-7 and V is TRBV30, with 12 bases matching TRBD1. Germline V gene data show CDR1 as GTSNPN and CDR2 as SVGIG (reference sequence). The V and J ends lost 1 base and 5 bases, in that order; junction bases with no gene match: 3. The CDR3 covers 14 residues. The CDR3 DNA reads TGTGCCTGGAGTGAGGGACAGGGGGCCGACGAGCAGTACTTC. It encodes CAWSEGQGADEQYF.

The chain is built from TRBV7-2 and TRBJ1-2; D remains ambiguous. Trimming stripped 0 bases from V and 2 bases from J, with 7 bases between. Germline assignment: CDR1 SGHTA and CDR2 FQGNSA. CDR3 length: 14 residues. The CDR3 protein is CASSLAPGNYGYTF. The CDR3 nucleotides read TGTGCCAGCAGCTTAGCGCCCGGGAACTATGGCTACACCTTC.

The gene calls are TRBV29-1 and TRBJ2-7; TRBD1 matches 8 bases. Germline CDR1 SQVTM, CDR2 ANQGSEA. The CDR3 consists of 14 residues. Trimming cost V 1 base and J 4 bases; bases outside gene matches: 6. CDR3 amino acids: CSVEAGTGRYEQYF. CDR3 DNA: TGCAGCGTTGAAGCCGGGACAGGCAGATACGAGCAGTACTTC.

This sequence joins TRBV5-1 and TRBJ1-3; no definite D call. The CDR3 is 15 amino acids. Germline V gene lookup returns CDR1 SGHRS and CDR2 YFSETQ. Trimming shortened V by 1 base and J by 0 bases, and 8 bases separated the two germline ends. CDR3: CASSLTAGSGNTIYF. CDR3 nucleotide sequence: TGCGCCAGCAGCTTGACGGCGGGCTCTGGAAACACCATATATTTT. Complete variable domain (other parts from reference TRBV5-1 and TRBJ1-3): KAGVTQTPRYLIKTRGQQVTLSCSPISGHRSVSWYQQTPGQGLQFLFEYFSETQRNKGNFPGRFSGRQFSNSRSEMNVSTLELGDSALYLCASSLTAGSGNTIYFGEGSWLTVV.

The rearrangement uses TRBV15 and TRBJ2-3, with 7 bases aligning to TRBD2. The CDR3 consists of 17 residues. CDR1 is LNHNV, CDR2 YYDKDF, per germline (reference sequence). V shed 0 bases, J shed 2 bases, and the junction held 8 bases outside the gene matches. This chain's CDR3 is CATSRDSPGLTTDTQYF. In nucleotides, the CDR3 is TGTGCCACCAGCAGAGATTCGCCGGGACTAACCACAGATACGCAGTATTTT.